A selection of T cell receptor beta chains follows, all from one sample in a study of cytomegalovirus exposure and HLA in healthy donors. Profiling relied on immunoSEQ multiplex PCR, and the TCRdb table lists in-frame clones only, not all of them. The data show some 170,000 clones, roughly 80% seen once. The sample comprised PBMCs. Receptor source: a man between 18 and 35 years old in good health and CMV-seropositive. Both conserved end residues are part of each CDR3. Fields, in order: V gene, clone size, J gene, D gene, CDR3 DNA, CDR3 protein. D genes are given only for firm matches. Clone size, where shown, is once, few, many, or a class for clones that have expanded.

TRBV9,.,TRBJ2-3,.,TGTGCCAGCAGCTCCCTCACAGATACGCAGTATTTT,CASSSLTDTQYF
TRBV5-1,.,TRBJ2-7,.,TGCGCCAGCAGCTTACAGGCGAACTTCTCCTACGAGCAGTACTTC,CASSLQANFSYEQYF
TRBV7-2,.,TRBJ2-6,.,TGTGCCAGCAGCATCGAGGGGGTTGGGGCCAACGTCCTGACTTTC,CASSIEGVGANVLTF
TRBV10-3,.,TRBJ2-7,TRBD1,TGTGCCATCAGTGAGGGGACAGGGGGCTACGAGCAGTACTTC,CAISEGTGGYEQYF
TRBV28,.,TRBJ1-1,TRBD1,TGTGCCAGCAGCCGAGGAACAGGGGGCTCAGCTTTCTTT,CASSRGTGGSAFF
TRBV6-4,.,TRBJ2-5,.,TGTGCCAGCAGCGTGGGGGCCCAAGAGACCCAGTACTTC,CASSVGAQETQYF
TRBV10-3,.,TRBJ2-1,.,TGTGCCATCAGTGATCGGAGGGGCGATGAGCAGTTCTTC,CAISDRRGDEQFF
TRBV7-8,.,TRBJ2-7,TRBD1,TGTGCCAGCAGCTCCGCGACAGGGGGCGCCGCCTACGAGCAGTACTTC,CASSSATGGAAYEQYF
TRBV29-1,.,TRBJ2-3,.,TGCAGCGCCCCGGGACATACTAGCACAGATACGCAGTATTTT,CSAPGHTSTDTQYF
TRBV2,.,TRBJ2-7,TRBD1,TGTGCCAGCAGTTCACAGGGGGAGTACGAGCAGTACTTC,CASSSQGEYEQYF
TRBV7-2,few,TRBJ1-1,.,TGTGCCAGCAGCTGGGCCCGAGGGCTCGGAGAAGCTTTCTTT,CASSWARGLGEAFF
TRBV25-1,.,TRBJ2-2,.,TGTGCCAGCAGTGACCCCACTAGGTTAACCCGGGAGCTGTTTTTT,CASSDPTRLTRELFF
TRBV6-1,few,TRBJ1-5,.,TGTGCCAGCAGTGAGACCTACAGGGCGGCTCAGCCCCAGCATTTT,CASSETYRAAQPQHF
TRBV7-6,.,TRBJ1-1,.,TGTGCCAGCAGCTTATCCGAAGCGAACACTGAAGCTTTCTTT,CASSLSEANTEAFF
TRBV5-1,once,TRBJ1-3,.,TGCGCCAGCAGCTTGGACGGGGTCTCTGGAAACACCATATATTTT,CASSLDGVSGNTIYF
TRBV6-5,.,TRBJ2-1,TRBD2,TGTGCCAGCAGAACCGGCCTAGCGGGAGCCAATGAGCAGTTCTTC,CASRTGLAGANEQFF
TRBV4-1,.,TRBJ2-3,.,TGCGCCAGCAGTGAAGTGGGCCAAGATACGCAGTATTTT,CASSEVGQDTQYF
TRBV7-2,.,TRBJ1-5,.,TGTGCCAGCAGCTTGGGGGGGTGGAATCAGCCCCAGCATTTT,CASSLGGWNQPQHF
TRBV6-6,.,TRBJ1-1,.,TGTGCCAGCAGTTACCTAGGTACTGAAGCTTTCTTT,CASSYLGTEAFF
TRBV27,.,TRBJ2-1,.,TGTGCCAGCAGTTTGGAGGGCTATGAGCAGTTCTTC,CASSLEGYEQFF
TRBV5-4,.,TRBJ2-5,TRBD2,TGTGCCAGCAGCGCCTCGACTAGCGGCCAAGAGACCCAGTACTTC,CASSASTSGQETQYF
TRBV28,few,TRBJ2-7,.,TGTGCCAGCGCGCCGGGGGTTTCTAGGTACGAGCAGTACTTC,CASAPGVSRYEQYF
TRBV19,.,TRBJ1-5,.,TGTGCCAGTAGTCGGGAGATTAGGGTAGGGGATCAGCCCCAGCATTTT,CASSREIRVGDQPQHF
TRBV6-6,few,TRBJ2-6,.,TGTGCCAGCAGGAGAGACTCGGGGGGGGCCAACGTCCTGACTTTC,CASRRDSGGANVLTF
TRBV30,once,TRBJ2-7,TRBD1,TGTGCCTGGGGTGCCCCCCCGGGACAGGGGCAAAGCCAGCTCCACGAGCAGTACTTC,CAWGAPPGQGQSQLHEQYF
TRBV29-1,.,TRBJ2-1,TRBD2,TGCAGCGTGGGGATAGTGGGGGGGAACAATGAGCAGTTCTTC,CSVGIVGGNNEQFF
TRBV9,.,TRBJ2-2,.,TGTGCCAGCAGCGTAGGAGGGCCCGGGGAGCTGTTTTTT,CASSVGGPGELFF
TRBV5-1,.,TRBJ1-2,TRBD1,TGCGCCAGCAGCTTTGACAGGGATAACTATGGCTACACCTTC,CASSFDRDNYGYTF
TRBV2,.,TRBJ2-1,.,TGTGCCAGCAGTGAAACGGGGAATGAGCAGTTCTTC,CASSETGNEQFF
TRBV27,.,TRBJ1-5,.,TGTGCCAGCAGTAGGGGGTCCCCAGGACAGCCCCAGCATTTT,CASSRGSPGQPQHF
TRBV7-9,once,TRBJ2-3,TRBD2,TGTGCCAGCAGCTTGTTTGGGAGGGCCCTGGCAGATACGCAGTATTTT,CASSLFGRALADTQYF
TRBV7-2,.,TRBJ2-1,TRBD2,TGTGCCAGCAGCGGTAGTGGGGGGGCCTACAATGAGCAGTTCTTC,CASSGSGGAYNEQFF
TRBV27,.,TRBJ2-7,TRBD2,TGTGCCAGCAGTTTTCGCGGACTAGCGGCCTACGAGCAGTACTTC,CASSFRGLAAYEQYF
TRBV29-1,.,TRBJ2-5,TRBD2,TGCAGCGTTGCGCTAGCGGGAGGGCCGAGAGAGACCCAGTACTTC,CSVALAGGPRETQYF
TRBV7-9,.,TRBJ1-1,.,TGTGCCAGCAGCTCAGTGACAACAGGTGAAGCTTTCTTT,CASSSVTTGEAFF
TRBV4-3,.,TRBJ2-4,.,TGCGCCAGCAGCCAAGAAATTCCCACTAGCATAGCCAAAAACATTCAGTACTTC,CASSQEIPTSIAKNIQYF
TRBV6-5,.,TRBJ2-4,.,TGTGCCAGCAGTTTACAAAGGGCGGGCAAAAACATTCAGTACTTC,CASSLQRAGKNIQYF